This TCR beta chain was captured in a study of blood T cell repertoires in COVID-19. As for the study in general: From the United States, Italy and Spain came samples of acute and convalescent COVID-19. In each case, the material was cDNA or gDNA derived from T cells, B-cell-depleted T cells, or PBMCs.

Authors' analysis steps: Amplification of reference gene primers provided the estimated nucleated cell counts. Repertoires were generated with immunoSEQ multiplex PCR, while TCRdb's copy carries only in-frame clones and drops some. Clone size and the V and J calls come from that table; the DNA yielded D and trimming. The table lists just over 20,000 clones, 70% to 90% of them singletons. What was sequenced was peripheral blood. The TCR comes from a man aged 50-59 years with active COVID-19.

In DNA form, the CDR3 reads TGTGCCAGCAGTGAAGGGGGGCAGGCTGAAGCTTTCTTT. This codes for CASSEGGQAEAFF. This chain connects TRBV2 to TRBJ1-1, with D possibly matching TRBD1 (6 bases). Trimming shortened V by 1 base and J by 6 bases, and 9 bases separated the two germline ends. The CDR3 is 13 amino acids. Germline V lookup: CDR1 SNHLY, CDR2 FYNNEI.